This T cell receptor (beta chain) was identified during a study of cytomegalovirus exposure and HLA in healthy donors. Study findings and constraints: 87-base-pair reads could not separate some V segments, including TRBV6-2 and TRBV6-3. Overall, about 160 TCR beta chains were annotated as cytomegalovirus-associated.

Primers: 60 Vbeta forward and 13 Jbeta reverse. Some clones are missing from TCRdb's copy, which holds only in-frame ones; the method was immunoSEQ multiplex PCR. This sample has about 110,000 clones, with less than 80% found just once. In this sample, this clone turned up a few times. Its specificity is not known. With 1 base removed from V and 1 base from J, the gap between germline ends came to 8 bases. The germline V gene encodes CDR1 SGHRS and CDR2 YFSETQ. The CDR3 runs to 14 residues. This TCR came from a man aged 55 to 69 in good health and CMV-seronegative. The sequencing input was PBMCs. This chain uses TRBV5-1 with TRBJ1-1; D is perhaps TRBD1 (6 bases). The CDR3 sequence is CASSLQGGNTEAFF. In nucleotides, the CDR3 is TGCGCCAGCAGCTTGCAAGGGGGGAACACTGAAGCTTTCTTT.